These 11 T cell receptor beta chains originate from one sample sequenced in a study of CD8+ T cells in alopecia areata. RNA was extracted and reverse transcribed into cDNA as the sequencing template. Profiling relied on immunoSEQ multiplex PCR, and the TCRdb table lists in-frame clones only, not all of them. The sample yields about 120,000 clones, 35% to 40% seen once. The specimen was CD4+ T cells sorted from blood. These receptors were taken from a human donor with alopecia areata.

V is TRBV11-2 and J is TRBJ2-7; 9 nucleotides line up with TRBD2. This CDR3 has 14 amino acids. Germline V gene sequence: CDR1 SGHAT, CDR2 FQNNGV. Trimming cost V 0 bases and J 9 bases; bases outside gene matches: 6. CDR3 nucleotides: TGTGCCAGCAGCTTAGAAGCGGGGGGCGCGGGGCAGTACTTC. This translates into CASSLEAGGAGQYF.

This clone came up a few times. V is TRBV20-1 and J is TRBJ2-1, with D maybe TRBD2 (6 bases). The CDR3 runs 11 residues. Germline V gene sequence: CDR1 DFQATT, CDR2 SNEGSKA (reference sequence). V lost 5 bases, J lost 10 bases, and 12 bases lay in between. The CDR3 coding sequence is TGCAGTGCTGAGATAGCGGAGGAGCAGTTCTTC. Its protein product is CSAEIAEEQFF.

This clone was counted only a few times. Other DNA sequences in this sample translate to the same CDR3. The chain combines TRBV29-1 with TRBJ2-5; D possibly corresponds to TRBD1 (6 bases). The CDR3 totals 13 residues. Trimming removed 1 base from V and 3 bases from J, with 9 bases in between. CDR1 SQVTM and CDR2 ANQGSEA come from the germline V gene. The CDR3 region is CSVEGRGEETQYF. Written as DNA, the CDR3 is TGCAGCGTTGAAGGCAGGGGTGAAGAGACCCAGTACTTC.

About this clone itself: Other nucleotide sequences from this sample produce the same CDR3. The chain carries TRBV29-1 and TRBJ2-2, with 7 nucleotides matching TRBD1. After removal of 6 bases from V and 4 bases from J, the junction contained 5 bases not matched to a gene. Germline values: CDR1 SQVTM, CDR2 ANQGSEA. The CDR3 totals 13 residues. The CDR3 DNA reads TGCAGCGTGGGGACAGTCCTCACCGGGGAGCTGTTTTTT. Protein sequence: CSVGTVLTGELFF.

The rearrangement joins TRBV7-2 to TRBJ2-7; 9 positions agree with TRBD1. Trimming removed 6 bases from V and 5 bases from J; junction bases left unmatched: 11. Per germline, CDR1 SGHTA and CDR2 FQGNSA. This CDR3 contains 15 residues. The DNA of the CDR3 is TGTGCCAGCAGAAGTTCCGGGACAGGGACTCACGAGCAGTACTTC. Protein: CASRSSGTGTHEQYF.

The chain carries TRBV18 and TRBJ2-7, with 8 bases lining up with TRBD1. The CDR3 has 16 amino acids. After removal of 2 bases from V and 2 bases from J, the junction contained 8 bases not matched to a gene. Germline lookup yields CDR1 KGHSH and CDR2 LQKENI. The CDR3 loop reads CASSPVPPTGAYEQYF. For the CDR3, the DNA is TGTGCCAGCTCACCAGTTCCGCCGACAGGGGCCTACGAGCAGTACTTC.

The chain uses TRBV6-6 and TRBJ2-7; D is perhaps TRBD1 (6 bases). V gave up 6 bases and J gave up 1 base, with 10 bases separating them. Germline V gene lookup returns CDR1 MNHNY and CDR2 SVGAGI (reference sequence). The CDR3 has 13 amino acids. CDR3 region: CASSYRVSYEQYF. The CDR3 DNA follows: TGTGCCAGCAGCTACAGGGTATCCTACGAGCAGTACTTC.

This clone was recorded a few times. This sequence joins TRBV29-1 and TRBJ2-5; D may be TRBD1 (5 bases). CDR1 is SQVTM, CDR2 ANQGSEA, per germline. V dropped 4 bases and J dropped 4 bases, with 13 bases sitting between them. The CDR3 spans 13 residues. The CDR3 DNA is TGCAGCGTTGCCCGTGGACAAGGAGAGACCCAGTACTTC. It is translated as CSVARGQGETQYF.

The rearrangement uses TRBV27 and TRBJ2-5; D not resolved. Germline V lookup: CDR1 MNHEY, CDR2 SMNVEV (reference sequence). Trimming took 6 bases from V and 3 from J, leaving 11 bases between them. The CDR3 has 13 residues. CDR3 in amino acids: CASSQDGEETQYF. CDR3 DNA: TGTGCCAGCAGCCAGGACGGTGAAGAGACCCAGTACTTC.

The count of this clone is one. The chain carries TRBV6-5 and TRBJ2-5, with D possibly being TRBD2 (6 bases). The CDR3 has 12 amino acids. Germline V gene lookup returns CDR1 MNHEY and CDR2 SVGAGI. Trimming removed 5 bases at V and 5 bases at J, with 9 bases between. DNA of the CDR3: TGTGCCAGCAGTCCCCGGGAGGAGACCCAGTACTTC. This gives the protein CASSPREETQYF.

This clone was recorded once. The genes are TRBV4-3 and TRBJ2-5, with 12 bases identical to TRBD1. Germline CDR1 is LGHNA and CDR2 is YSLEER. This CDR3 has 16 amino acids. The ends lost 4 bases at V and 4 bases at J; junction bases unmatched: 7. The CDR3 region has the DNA TGCGCCAGCAGCCTCGTGGGACAGGGGGCGGGAGAGACCCAGTACTTC. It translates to CASSLVGQGAGETQYF.